This T cell receptor (beta chain) is from a study of blood T cell repertoires in COVID-19. Sequencing was performed with immunoSEQ multiplex PCR; in TCRdb, only in-frame clones are kept and a portion is missing. The repertoire holds 100,000 or so clones, with 65% to 90% as singletons. The clonotype originates from an elderly man with acute or convalescent COVID-19. Material for sequencing was peripheral blood.

The CDR3: CASRLGPRTENYGYTF. For the CDR3, the DNA is TGTGCCAGCAGACTAGGCCCTCGGACGGAAAACTATGGCTACACCTTC. The gene calls are TRBV28 and TRBJ1-2; no reliable D call. With 6 bases removed from V and 2 bases from J, the gap between germline ends came to 19 bases. CDR1 and CDR2 from the germline V gene are MDHEN and SYDVKM. This CDR3 has 16 residues.